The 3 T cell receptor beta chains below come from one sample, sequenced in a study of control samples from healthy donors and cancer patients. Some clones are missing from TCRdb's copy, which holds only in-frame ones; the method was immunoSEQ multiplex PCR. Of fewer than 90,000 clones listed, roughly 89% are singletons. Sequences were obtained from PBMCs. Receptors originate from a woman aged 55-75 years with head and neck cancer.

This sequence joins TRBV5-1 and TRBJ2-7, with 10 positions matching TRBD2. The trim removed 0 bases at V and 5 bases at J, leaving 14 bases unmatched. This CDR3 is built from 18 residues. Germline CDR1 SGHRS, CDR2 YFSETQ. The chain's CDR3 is CASSLARSSGRANDEQYF. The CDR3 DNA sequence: TGCGCCAGCAGCTTGGCCCGGTCCAGCGGGAGGGCCAATGACGAGCAGTACTTC.

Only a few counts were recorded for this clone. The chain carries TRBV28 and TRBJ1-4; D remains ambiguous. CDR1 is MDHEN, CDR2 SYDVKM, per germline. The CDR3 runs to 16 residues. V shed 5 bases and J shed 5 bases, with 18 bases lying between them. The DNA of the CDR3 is TGTGCCAGCAGTGGGCTCGGGAGGCAGCTGAATGAAAAACTGTTTTTT. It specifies CASSGLGRQLNEKLFF.

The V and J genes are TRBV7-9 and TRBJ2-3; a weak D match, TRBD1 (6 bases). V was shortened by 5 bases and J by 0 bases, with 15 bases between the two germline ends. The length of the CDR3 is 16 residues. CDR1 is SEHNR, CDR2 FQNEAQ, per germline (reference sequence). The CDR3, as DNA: TGTGCCAGCAGCCCAGGTGGACAGCCTAGCACAGATACGCAGTATTTT. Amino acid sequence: CASSPGGQPSTDTQYF.